The clone carrying this T cell receptor (beta chain) was detected a few times. Losses at the gene ends were 5 bases for V and 7 bases for J; bases not matched to a gene: 10. The CDR3 spans 14 residues. Germline loops: CDR1 SGHTA, CDR2 FQGNSA. This specimen comes from a study of cytomegalovirus exposure and HLA in healthy donors. This PCR relied on a set of 60 Vbeta primers and 13 Jbeta primers. Some clones are missing from TCRdb's copy, which holds only in-frame ones; the method was immunoSEQ multiplex PCR. Here the sample spans roughly 78,000 clones, roughly 64% being singletons. The sample was PBMCs. This TCR derives from a man aged 25 to 40 in good health and CMV-seropositive. The chain recombines TRBV7-2 with TRBJ2-7, with TRBD1 matching over 8 bases. The CDR3 DNA reads TGTGCCAGCAGCGTCGGGACAGGATATTATGAGCAGTACTTC. Protein product: CASSVGTGYYEQYF.